These 10 T cell receptor beta chains were sequenced from one sample in a study of blood T cell repertoires in COVID-19. Assay used: immunoSEQ multiplex PCR; TCRdb lists only in-frame clones, some missing. Of approximately 28,000 clones in the sample, 60% to 80% are singletons; the top ten hold over 20%. The sample taken for sequencing was peripheral blood. The origin of the receptors is a boy aged 2-9 years with active or convalescent COVID-19.

The rearrangement links TRBV29-1 to TRBJ2-1; TRBD2 might be the D (6 bases). The CDR3 consists of 15 residues. Trimming stripped 4 bases from V and 9 bases from J, with 22 bases between. Germline-derived CDR1 and CDR2 are SQVTM and ANQGSEA. In DNA, the CDR3 is TGCAGCGTTGCGGTCGGGGGAAAAAATGTTGGTGAGCAGTTCTTC. This codes for CSVAVGGKNVGEQFF.

The chain recombines TRBV9 with TRBJ2-1; 11 positions match TRBD2. CDR1 SGDLS and CDR2 YYNGEE come from the germline V gene. After removal of 0 bases from V and 10 bases from J, the junction contained 9 bases not matched to a gene. The CDR3 is 16 amino acids. CDR3 loop: CASSVGLAGGPNEQFF. The CDR3 region has the DNA TGTGCCAGCAGCGTAGGGCTAGCGGGAGGCCCGAACGAGCAGTTCTTC.

The table lists this clone with many counts. The CDR3, as DNA: TGTGCCTGGACTATAGGTGGGAGCAGCAATCAGCCCCAGCATTTT. This encodes CAWTIGGSSNQPQHF. The chain employs TRBV30 and TRBJ1-5, with unresolved D. Germline values: CDR1 GTSNPN, CDR2 SVGIG (reference sequence). V shed 4 bases and J shed 1 base, with 14 bases lying between them. CDR3 length equals 15 residues.

CDR3 DNA sequence: TGTGCCAGCAGTTCCCGGCAGGGGTATAATTCACCCCTCCACTTT. Amino acids: CASSSRQGYNSPLHF. The chain recombines TRBV28 with TRBJ1-6, with D possibly being TRBD1 (6 bases). V was pared by 4 bases and J by 4 bases, with 11 bases between. The CDR3 is made up of 15 amino acids. CDR1 and CDR2 from the germline V gene are MDHEN and SYDVKM.

V is TRBV29-1 and J is TRBJ2-5; 7 bases map to TRBD1. This CDR3 contains 13 residues. V shed 6 bases and J 7 bases; nucleotides not matched to a gene: 11. Germline CDR1 is SQVTM and CDR2 is ANQGSEA. The CDR3 DNA follows: TGCAGCGTCTACAGGGGTTCAGGGTTGACCCAGTACTTC. This gives the protein CSVYRGSGLTQYF.

The gene calls are TRBV6-5 and TRBJ1-5; TRBD1 is a possible D gene (5 bases). The germline CDR1 and CDR2 sequences are MNHEY and SVGAGI. The CDR3 covers 13 residues. With 4 bases removed from V and 7 bases from J, the gap between germline ends came to 11 bases. The CDR3 loop is CASSLRGSQPQHF. The CDR3 DNA reads as TGTGCCAGCAGTTTAAGGGGATCACAGCCCCAGCATTTT.

The chain links TRBV7-3 to TRBJ2-2; D possibly corresponds to TRBD1 (7 bases). This CDR3 spans 15 amino acids. Between the trimmed V and J ends, which lost 5 bases and 5 bases, there was a span of 15 bases. The germline gives CDR1 SGHTA, CDR2 FQGTGA. The CDR3: CASSPTGTLTGELFF. The CDR3 DNA reads as TGTGCCAGCAGCCCGACAGGGACTCTAACCGGGGAGCTGTTTTTT.

This chain links TRBV5-1 with TRBJ2-3, with 10 bases lining up with TRBD2. Germline CDR1 reads SGHRS; CDR2 reads YFSETQ. The CDR3 has 15 amino acids. V lost 6 bases and J lost 0; bases outside the gene matches: 4. The CDR3 DNA is TGCGCCAGCAAGACACTAGCGGGAAGCACAGATACGCAGTATTTT. It codes for CASKTLAGSTDTQYF.

This clone turned up a few times. The chain uses TRBV19 and TRBJ1-5; 7 bases are a match to TRBD1. The CDR3 has 16 amino acids. The germline V gene encodes CDR1 LNHDA and CDR2 SQIVND (reference sequence). Germline trimming cut 7 bases from V and 9 bases from J; bases unmatched to any gene: 18. CDR3 amino acids: CASTTQGQGNVWPQHF. DNA of the CDR3: TGTGCCAGTACCACACAGGGGCAGGGTAATGTATGGCCCCAGCATTTT. Complete variable domain (other parts from reference TRBV19 and TRBJ1-5): DGGITQSPKYLFRKEGQNVTLSCEQNLNHDAMYWYRQDPGQGLRLIYYSQIVNDFQKGDIAEGYSVSREKKESFPLTVTSAQKNPTAFYLCASTTQGQGNVWPQHFGDGTRLSIL.

Only a few counts were recorded for this clone. V is TRBV18 and J is TRBJ1-4, with D possibly matching TRBD1 (5 bases). From germline, CDR1 is KGHSH and CDR2 LQKENI. The CDR3 is 14 residues long. V was cut by 3 bases and J by 3 bases, with 8 bases left in between. As DNA, the CDR3 is TGTGCCAGCTCACCGACAGTCTCTAATGAAAAACTGTTTTTT. The encoded protein is CASSPTVSNEKLFF.